This TCR beta chain was recorded in a study of low-dose radiotherapy and immunotherapy resistance in tumors. Study-wide context: Cohort 1 was given 0.5 Gy fractions every 2 weeks, 6.5 Gy in total. Oral administration of aspirin 300 mg daily occurred for four cycles, commencing at cycle 1 day 1.

With TRAV- and TRBV-specific primers, first-strand cDNA was made, covering the alpha and beta chains. TCRs underwent 20 PCR cycles of amplification with a constant-region primer and V-primer adapter. A single record per CDR3 protein comes from TCRdb applying MiXCR to the reads. The sample shows about 82,000 distinct CDR3 sequences, 15% to 20% of them seen only once. Sample time point: before trial treatment. The V gene lost 6 bases and the J gene lost 4 bases, with 13 bases spanning the gap. From germline, CDR1 is GTSNPN and CDR2 SVGIG (reference sequence). The CDR3 is 14 amino acids. The source material was PBMCs, sampled before treatment. This chain joins TRBV30 and TRBJ1-6; the D gene is possibly TRBD1 (5 bases). This TCR was sampled from a male donor with prostate cancer. CDR3 residues: CACHQGQYNSPLHF. In DNA form, the CDR3 reads TGTGCCTGCCACCAGGGCCAATATAATTCACCCCTCCACTTT.